One sample yielded the 27 T cell receptor beta chains listed below, sequenced in a study of cytomegalovirus exposure and HLA in healthy donors. With 60 Vbeta and 13 Jbeta primers, the PCR was carried out. Produced via immunoSEQ multiplex PCR; TCRdb's table is partial and in-frame only. The table has roughly 180,000 clones, about 77% seen once. Material: PBMCs. These receptors all stem from a man younger than 40 in good health and CMV-seronegative.

The CDR3 sequence: CASSLGGFYEQYF. In nucleotides, the CDR3 is TGTGCCAGCAGCTTAGGAGGGTTCTACGAGCAGTACTTC. The V call is TRBV11-2, the J call TRBJ2-7, with D perhaps matching TRBD2 (5 bases). The germline V gene has CDR1 SGHAT and CDR2 FQNNGV. CDR3 length: 13 residues. Trimming removed 1 base at V and 3 bases at J, with 7 bases between.

This chain connects TRBV6-5 to TRBJ1-4, with D perhaps TRBD1 (5 bases). The CDR3 consists of 13 residues. Trimming shortened V by 9 bases and J by 8 bases, and 16 bases separated the two germline ends. Germline V gene lookup returns CDR1 MNHEY and CDR2 SVGAGI. The CDR3 DNA is TGTGCCAGTTCCCCCACAGGTTGGGAAAAACTGTTTTTT. Residues: CASSPTGWEKLFF.

The V gene is TRBV28, the J gene TRBJ1-5, with D hard to call. CDR1 is MDHEN and CDR2 is SYDVKM in the germline V gene. Trimming pared 6 bases from V and 0 bases from J, leaving 6 bases between. The CDR3 contains 13 residues. CDR3 sequence: CASSTVSNQPQHF. Here the CDR3 DNA reads TGTGCCAGCAGCACAGTTAGCAATCAGCCCCAGCATTTT.

The J gene is TRBJ2-7, the V gene TRBV7-2; 10 bases map to TRBD1. The CDR3 has 16 amino acids. Germline loops: CDR1 SGHTA, CDR2 FQGNSA. Unmatched junction bases numbered 7, after V lost 3 bases and J lost 2 bases. The CDR3 loop reads CASSLAVGQGTYEQYF. For the CDR3, the DNA is TGTGCCAGCAGCTTGGCCGTGGGACAGGGGACCTACGAGCAGTACTTC.

The chain couples TRBV7-9 to TRBJ2-1; TRBD2 matches 7 bases. Germline-derived CDR1 and CDR2 are SEHNR and FQNEAQ (reference sequence). The CDR3 loop spans 15 amino acids. Trimming removed 11 bases from V and 8 bases from J; junction bases left unmatched: 18. CDR3 region: CAGMGGRALGDEQFF. The CDR3 DNA reads TGTGCCGGAATGGGGGGGAGGGCCCTCGGAGATGAGCAGTTCTTC.

This rearrangement joins TRBV15 to TRBJ2-3; D not resolved. CDR1 and CDR2 (germline): LNHNV, YYDKDF (reference sequence). This CDR3 spans 13 amino acids. Trimming removed 2 bases at V and 1 base at J, with 4 bases between. The CDR3 DNA sequence: TGTGCCACCAGCAGATCTCGCACAGATACGCAGTATTTT. It specifies CATSRSRTDTQYF.

This chain joins TRBV19 and TRBJ2-1, with TRBD2 matching 12 bases. This CDR3 has 17 residues. V gave up 3 bases and J gave up 4 bases; unmatched junction bases: 7. Germline values: CDR1 LNHDA, CDR2 SQIVND (reference sequence). The CDR3 region is CASSIDLAGGRYNEQFF. The CDR3 coding sequence is TGTGCCAGTAGTATTGATCTAGCGGGGGGGAGGTACAATGAGCAGTTCTTC. Drawing the rest from reference TRBV19 and TRBJ2-1, the complete variable domain is DGGITQSPKYLFRKEGQNVTLSCEQNLNHDAMYWYRQDPGQGLRLIYYSQIVNDFQKGDIAEGYSVSREKKESFPLTVTSAQKNPTAFYLCASSIDLAGGRYNEQFFGPGTRLTVL.

The gene calls are TRBV11-2 and TRBJ2-2, with D tentatively TRBD1 (6 bases). The CDR3 spans 14 residues. Deletions cut 10 bases from V and 4 bases from J, with 16 bases between. Germline CDR1 SGHAT, CDR2 FQNNGV. The CDR3 reads CANTEQGATGELFF. CDR3 nucleotides: TGTGCCAACACTGAACAGGGAGCCACCGGGGAGCTGTTTTTT. Full variable domain (remainder filled in from reference TRBV11-2 and TRBJ2-2): EAGVAQSPRYKIIEKRQSVAFWCNPISGHATLYWYQQILGQGPKLLIQFQNNGVVDDSQLPKDRFSAERLKGVDSTLKIQPAKLEDSAVYLCANTEQGATGELFFGEGSRLTVL.

The chain carries TRBV5-6 and TRBJ2-7, with D possibly being TRBD1 (6 bases). CDR3 size: 13 residues. Germline-derived CDR1 and CDR2 are SGHDT and YYEEEE. The V and J ends lost 4 bases and 6 bases respectively, with 14 bases between them. The CDR3 DNA reads as TGTGCCAGCAGCACATTCACAGGGACCGAGCAGTACTTC. Translating gives CASSTFTGTEQYF.

The rearrangement joins TRBV5-1 to TRBJ2-7; D uncertain. Trimming removed 0 bases at V and 0 bases at J, with 10 bases between. Germline V gene sequence: CDR1 SGHRS, CDR2 YFSETQ. The CDR3 is made up of 15 amino acids. The CDR3 DNA follows: TGCGCCAGCAGCTTGGTGTCTCTGAGCTCCTACGAGCAGTACTTC. Translating gives CASSLVSLSSYEQYF. The complete variable domain, with remaining parts taken from reference TRBV5-1 and TRBJ2-7, reads KAGVTQTPRYLIKTRGQQVTLSCSPISGHRSVSWYQQTPGQGLQFLFEYFSETQRNKGNFPGRFSGRQFSNSRSEMNVSTLELGDSALYLCASSLVSLSSYEQYFGPGTRLTVT.

The V and J genes are TRBV6-5 and TRBJ1-1, with D possibly being TRBD1 (6 bases). V lost 2 bases and J lost 6, with 7 bases in between. This CDR3 has 12 residues. Looked up from germline, CDR1 is MNHEY and CDR2 is SVGAGI. Here the CDR3 reads CASSYTGSEAFF. DNA of the CDR3: TGTGCCAGCAGTTACACAGGGTCTGAAGCTTTCTTT.

The chain has TRBV30 and TRBJ1-1; a weak D match, TRBD1 (6 bases). The CDR3 contains 16 residues. V lost 3 bases to trimming and J lost 2 bases, with 19 bases between them. The germline V gene encodes CDR1 GTSNPN and CDR2 SVGIG (reference sequence). The CDR3 is CAWRVLPPGANTEAFF. In DNA, the CDR3 is TGTGCCTGGAGAGTCCTCCCCCCAGGGGCAAACACTGAAGCTTTCTTT.

The J gene is TRBJ2-1, the V gene TRBV25-1; the match to TRBD2 covers 9 bases. CDR1 is MGHDK, CDR2 SYGVNS, per germline. The V segment lost 8 bases and the J segment 4 bases; nucleotides outside the gene matches: 9. The CDR3 is 15 amino acids. CDR3 nucleotides: TGTGCCAGCCGCCCCGGGACTAGCTTGTACAATGAGCAGTTCTTC. Translation: CASRPGTSLYNEQFF.

V and J are TRBV5-6 and TRBJ1-1; D not resolved. Germline CDR1 is SGHDT and CDR2 is YYEEEE. CDR3 length: 14 residues. The V end was cut by 1 base, the J end by 2 bases, with 9 bases between. The CDR3 DNA reads as TGTGCCAGCAGCTTGCCGGGGTTTAACACTGAAGCTTTCTTT. Its translation: CASSLPGFNTEAFF.

The rearrangement links TRBV6-1 to TRBJ1-2; possibly TRBD1 for D (5 bases). The germline CDR1 and CDR2 sequences are MNHNS and SASEGT. V was shortened by 5 bases and J by 3 bases, with 10 bases between the two germline ends. The CDR3 is 13 amino acids. The CDR3 bases are TGTGCCAGCAGTCTAGGGGATGACTATGGCTACACCTTC. Amino acids: CASSLGDDYGYTF.

This chain connects TRBV27 to TRBJ2-3; 14 positions match TRBD2. This CDR3 has 17 residues. Germline values: CDR1 MNHEY, CDR2 SMNVEV (reference sequence). The V and J ends lost 7 bases and 2 bases, in that order; junction bases with no gene match: 8. The CDR3 DNA sequence: TGTGCCAGCACAGACTGGACTAGCGGGGGGAACACAGATACGCAGTATTTT. Its protein product is CASTDWTSGGNTDTQYF.

The chain carries TRBV11-2 and TRBJ2-1; TRBD1 matches 8 bases. CDR1 SGHAT and CDR2 FQNNGV come from the germline V gene. The J segment lost 3 bases and the V segment lost 5 bases, leaving 15 bases of the junction unmatched. This CDR3 spans 18 amino acids. The CDR3 spells CASSVVGLQGAFYNEQFF. For the CDR3, the DNA is TGTGCCAGCAGCGTTGTGGGGCTCCAGGGGGCGTTCTACAATGAGCAGTTCTTC. Full variable domain (rest looked up from reference TRBV11-2 and TRBJ2-1): EAGVAQSPRYKIIEKRQSVAFWCNPISGHATLYWYQQILGQGPKLLIQFQNNGVVDDSQLPKDRFSAERLKGVDSTLKIQPAKLEDSAVYLCASSVVGLQGAFYNEQFFGPGTRLTVL.

This clone was picked up one time. The V and J genes are TRBV28 and TRBJ1-5, with D possibly matching TRBD1 (5 bases). The ends were cut back, 5 bases at V and 0 bases at J, with 23 bases in the middle. The CDR3 contains 19 residues. Germline V gives CDR1 MDHEN, CDR2 SYDVKM. CDR3 sequence: CASSTAGGFLSYSNQPQHF. CDR3 in DNA: TGTGCCAGCAGTACTGCCGGGGGGTTCTTAAGCTATAGCAATCAGCCCCAGCATTTT.

This CDR3 reads CASTSDSRRTQYF. The CDR3 DNA sequence: TGTGCCAGCACCTCGGACAGTCGGCGTACGCAGTATTTT. This rearrangement joins TRBV7-2 to TRBJ2-3; D might be TRBD1 (6 bases). Germline V gene data show CDR1 as SGHTA and CDR2 as FQGNSA. This CDR3 has 13 amino acids. V was clipped by 7 bases and J by 8 bases, with 16 bases between them. The full variable domain, its missing parts supplied by reference TRBV7-2 and TRBJ2-3, is GAGVSQSPSNKVTEKGKDVELRCDPISGHTALYWYRQSLGQGLEFLIYFQGNSAPDKSGLPSDRFSAERTGGSVSTLTIQRTQQEDSAVYLCASTSDSRRTQYFGPGTRLTVL.

This clone was seen once. The chain carries TRBV29-1 and TRBJ2-3, with 8 bases that match TRBD1. The CDR3 covers 15 residues. CDR1 and CDR2 from the germline V gene are SQVTM and ANQGSEA. The V segment lost 6 bases and the J segment 2 bases; nucleotides outside the gene matches: 10. This chain's CDR3 is CSVKAGTGFTDTQYF. The CDR3 DNA follows: TGCAGCGTCAAAGCCGGGACAGGCTTCACAGATACGCAGTATTTT.

Only one count was recorded for this clone. The CDR3 here is CASSPPGGRETQYF. The CDR3 region has the DNA TGTGCCAGCAGCCCACCGGGAGGCCGAGAGACCCAGTACTTC. The chain employs TRBV7-8 and TRBJ2-5, with 7 bases lining up with TRBD2. There are 14 residues in the CDR3. With 5 bases clipped from V and 4 bases from J, the junction kept 7 bases outside the gene matches. Germline V gives CDR1 SGHVS, CDR2 FQNEAQ.

The chain uses TRBV6-1 and TRBJ1-6; perhaps TRBD1 as D (5 bases). The V gene's germline CDR1 is MNHNS and CDR2 SASEGT. CDR3 size: 18 residues. V dropped 0 bases and J dropped 8 bases, with 20 bases sitting between them. The CDR3 sequence: CASSEALLRGLQYSPLHF. In DNA, the CDR3 is TGTGCCAGCAGTGAAGCGCTATTGCGGGGACTTCAGTATTCACCCCTCCACTTT.

V is TRBV11-3 and J is TRBJ1-5; 7 bases match TRBD1. Germline CDR1 is SGHNT and CDR2 is YENEEA. Unmatched junction bases numbered 21, after V lost 5 bases and J lost 5 bases. This CDR3 region has 19 residues. CDR3 in DNA: TGTGCCAGCAGCCAAGATGGGTTTCGGGACAGCCTTGGGCATCAGCCCCAGCATTTT. It encodes CASSQDGFRDSLGHQPQHF. Combining the CDR3 with reference TRBV11-3 and TRBJ1-5 gives the whole variable domain EAGVVQSPRYKIIEKKQPVAFWCNPISGHNTLYWYLQNLGQGPELLIRYENEEAVDDSQLPKDRFSAERLKGVDSTLKIQPAELGDSAVYLCASSQDGFRDSLGHQPQHFGDGTRLSIL.

The rearrangement links TRBV19 to TRBJ2-1, with D possibly being TRBD2 (7 bases). V gave up 7 bases and J gave up 7 bases, with 14 bases separating them. The germline CDR1 and CDR2 sequences are LNHDA and SQIVND (reference sequence). This CDR3 contains 13 residues. CDR3 DNA: TGTGCCAGTACGGTGGGAGGGGGGAATGAGCAGTTCTTC. It specifies CASTVGGGNEQFF.

The CDR3 loop reads CASSQAGSSPPQETQYF. DNA of the CDR3: TGCGCCAGCAGCCAAGCTGGGTCTAGCCCACCGCAAGAGACCCAGTACTTC. This rearrangement joins TRBV4-1 to TRBJ2-5; D is possibly TRBD2 (5 bases). The CDR3 extends over 17 amino acids. V lost 1 base and J lost 2, with 17 bases in between. From germline, CDR1 is MGHRA and CDR2 YSYEKL.

V and J are TRBV19 and TRBJ1-4; unclear D gene. Trimming shortened V by 6 bases and J by 2 bases, and 13 bases separated the two germline ends. This CDR3 region has 15 residues. The V gene's germline CDR1 is LNHDA and CDR2 SQIVND (reference sequence). In DNA, the CDR3 is TGTGCCAGTAGCATCGGGGTAGGCACTAATGAAAAACTGTTTTTT. This codes for CASSIGVGTNEKLFF. Together with reference TRBV19 and TRBJ1-4, the CDR3 gives the full variable domain: DGGITQSPKYLFRKEGQNVTLSCEQNLNHDAMYWYRQDPGQGLRLIYYSQIVNDFQKGDIAEGYSVSREKKESFPLTVTSAQKNPTAFYLCASSIGVGTNEKLFFGSGTQLSVL.

This chain joins TRBV19 and TRBJ1-5, with 8 nucleotides matching TRBD1. V lost 4 bases and J lost 7; bases outside the gene matches: 9. Germline assignment: CDR1 LNHDA and CDR2 SQIVND (reference sequence). CDR3 size: 15 residues. This CDR3 reads CASSTHQGAGQPQHF. The DNA of the CDR3 is TGTGCCAGTAGTACACACCAGGGGGCCGGGCAGCCCCAGCATTTT.